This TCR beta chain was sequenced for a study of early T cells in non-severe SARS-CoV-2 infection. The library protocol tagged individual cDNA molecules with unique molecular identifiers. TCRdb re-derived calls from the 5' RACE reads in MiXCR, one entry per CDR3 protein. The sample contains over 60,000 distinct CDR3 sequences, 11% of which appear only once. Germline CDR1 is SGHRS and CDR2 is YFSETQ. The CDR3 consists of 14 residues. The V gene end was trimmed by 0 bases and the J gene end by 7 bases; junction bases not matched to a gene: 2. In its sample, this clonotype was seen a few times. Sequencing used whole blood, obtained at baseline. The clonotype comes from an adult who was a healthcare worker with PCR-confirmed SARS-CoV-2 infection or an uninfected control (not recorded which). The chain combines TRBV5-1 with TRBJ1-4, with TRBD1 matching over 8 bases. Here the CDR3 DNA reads TGCGCCAGCAGCTTGGGACAGGGGAGTGAAAAACTGTTTTTT. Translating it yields CASSLGQGSEKLFF.